This T cell receptor beta chain was sequenced in a study of beta chain features in type 1 diabetes (dated by TCRdb to the late 2010s). Regarding the research as a whole: Mean age, gender distribution, total cell number and subset yield did not differ between patients and healthy donors. Regulatory and stem cell-like memory subsets were isolated from only 8 patients and about 8 healthy donors, whereas naive and central memory subsets came from all 30 or so donors. Across all samples, some 100,000,000 sorted cells were examined, and cell number per subset correlated strongly with RNA yield. In the study, TCRB repertoires of sorted circulating CD4+ T cell subsets from recently diagnosed type 1 diabetes patients were compared with those of matched healthy donors.

Points on this clone: Its antigen is not yet known. No base quality information exists; no much larger clone differs at one position.

The research as a whole found: In all four CD4+ subsets, TCRB CDR3 length was moderately but significantly shorter in type 1 diabetes patients. Naive, central memory and regulatory TCRB repertoires appeared to be more similar among patients than among healthy donors. PCR may preferentially amplify shorter templates, but because patient and control samples were amplified and corrected together, any resulting skew would affect both groups equally. HLA sub-analyses involved small numbers of individuals, so any influence of HLA type on TCRB rearrangement remained unresolved. At VDJ recombination sites, type 1 diabetes patients had fewer insertions and more deleted nucleotides, which implies abnormalities in thymic rearrangement. Because cDNA was sequenced instead of genomic DNA, activated cells with high expression could be over-represented, although the groups did not differ in activation or CD3 levels.

Each donor gave one peripheral blood draw, approximately 120 mL on average, collected into heparinised tubes. A BD FACSAria II was used to sort naive, central memory, regulatory and stem cell-like memory CD4+ T cells with a panel that included CD45RO, CCR7, CD25, CD127, CD95 and CD27. Every sorted population had a purity above 95%. PBMCs were isolated immediately by Lymphoprep density gradient centrifugation and stained directly without culture. Samples were stained and sorted in pairs, with one healthy donor and one patient per experiment, so that batch effects were minimized. V drops 7 bases and J drops 5 bases, leaving 16 bases in between. In the germline V gene, CDR1 corresponds to SGHTA and CDR2 to FQGTGA. The CDR3 sequence holds 14 residues, the cysteine and phenylalanine included. Here the CDR3 DNA is all that survives: 42 bases in frame from base 1. The entire amount of isolated RNA was reverse transcribed using the High Capacity cDNA Reverse Transcription Kit, so the sequenced TCRB transcripts were expressed ones. Deep immunoSEQ sequencing was applied to naive, central memory and regulatory T cell samples, giving an average of around 3.4 million total reads per sample. Sorted cells were lysed in RLT buffer and RNA was extracted with DNase-treated RNeasy Micro or Mini kits, depending on cell number. To prevent cross-contamination, every cell subset was processed on its own, while patient and healthy donor samples were processed together. Using the immunoSEQ multiplex PCR, TCRB sequences were amplified from cDNA into 87-bp fragments spanning the CDR3 region. The amplicons were sequenced using the Illumina HiSeq platform. From the authors' description of their analysis: Synthetic template baselines were used to correct PCR bias computationally, reads within Hamming distance 2 were collapsed together, and singletons that could not be merged were discarded. Reads were aligned against IMGT to assign V, D and J genes, CDR3 length and insertions or deletions at six rearrangement sites. Clonotype counts were normalized to sorted cell number within each subset before computing true diversity and Gini coefficients with the tcR R package. The overlap coefficient, calculated on TCRB nucleotide sequences, was used to measure repertoire sharing. This is the immuneACCESS table as TCRdb keeps it, with only in-frame sequences that have V and J called. A part of the clones is gone; compared with another copy, unresolved V genes explain less than half, and the rest is unexplained. The DNA gave D and trimming, while V, J and clone size come from that table. In this sample the table shows about 370,000 clones, around 9.6% of which occur a single time. Of the sample, about 0.6% is held by the ten largest clones.

The receptor chain draws on TRBV7-3 and TRBJ2-3, with the D gene uncertain. Sequenced material: central memory CD4+ T cells from blood. This TCR came from a man aged 30-40 years with type 1 diabetes. CDR3 loop: CASTLGMQRDTQYF. Here is the DNA: TGTGCCAGCACCCTAGGGATGCAAAGAGATACGCAGTATTTT. Supplemented by the reference TRBV7-3 and TRBJ2-3 proteins around the CDR3, the complete variable domain is GAGVSQTPSNKVTEKGKYVELRCDPISGHTALYWYRQSLGQGPEFLIYFQGTGAADDSGLPNDRFFAVRPEGSVSTLKIQRTERGDSAVYLCASTLGMQRDTQYFGPGTRLTVL.